Below are 5 T cell receptor beta chains sequenced from a single sample in a study of blood T cell repertoires in COVID-19. Produced via immunoSEQ multiplex PCR; TCRdb's table is partial and in-frame only. The table includes 100,000 to 150,000 clones, about 80% detected once. The sequenced sample was peripheral blood. These receptors were collected from a woman between 50 and 59 years old with acute or convalescent COVID-19.

The chain links TRBV5-1 to TRBJ2-1, with 8 bases matching TRBD2. Losses at the gene ends were 0 bases for V and 9 bases for J; bases not matched to a gene: 5. This CDR3 has 14 amino acids. Germline loops: CDR1 SGHRS, CDR2 YFSETQ. The CDR3 nucleotides are TGCGCCAGCAGCTTGGACGGGAGGGCCCGTGAGCAGTTCTTC. This gives the protein CASSLDGRAREQFF.

The chain has TRBV5-1 and TRBJ1-6, with TRBD1 matching over 10 bases. This CDR3 is 16 amino acids long. Per the germline V gene, CDR1 is SGHRS and CDR2 is YFSETQ. The V and J ends lost 4 bases and 5 bases, in that order; junction bases with no gene match: 6. The CDR3 DNA reads as TGCGCCAGCAGCCCGGCCGGGACAGGGGATAATTCACCCCTCCACTTT. It translates to CASSPAGTGDNSPLHF.

V is TRBV6-5 and J is TRBJ1-5, with D maybe TRBD1 (6 bases). V lost 5 bases and J lost 0, with 8 bases in between. The CDR3 is 14 amino acids. The V gene's germline CDR1 is MNHEY and CDR2 SVGAGI. CDR3 sequence: CASSPDSSNQPQHF. The CDR3 DNA reads TGTGCCAGCAGTCCGGACAGTAGCAATCAGCCCCAGCATTTT.

V is TRBV28 and J is TRBJ1-1, with TRBD1 matching 10 bases. J lost 3 bases, V lost 6 bases, and 4 bases had no gene match. The germline CDR1 and CDR2 sequences are MDHEN and SYDVKM. CDR3 length: 14 amino acids. The CDR3 is CASSPGTGDTEAFF. The CDR3 DNA reads as TGTGCCAGCAGCCCGGGGACAGGGGACACTGAAGCTTTCTTT.

The J gene is TRBJ2-1, the V gene TRBV5-4; D unresolved. V was shortened by 0 bases and J by 9 bases, with 10 bases between the two germline ends. CDR3 length: 13 residues. Germline V gene sequence: CDR1 SGHNT, CDR2 YYREEE (reference sequence). The CDR3 DNA follows: TGTGCCAGCAGCTTGGAGCTAGTGGGTGAGCAGTTCTTC. Translation: CASSLELVGEQFF. Using reference TRBV5-4 and TRBJ2-1 for the parts outside the CDR3, the full variable domain is ETGVTQSPTHLIKTRGQQVTLRCSSQSGHNTVSWYQQALGQGPQFIFQYYREEENGRGNFPPRFSGLQFPNYSSELNVNALELDDSALYLCASSLELVGEQFFGPGTRLTVL.